This T cell receptor beta chain came from a study of PD-1 blockade in classical Hodgkin lymphoma. Study results and limitations: Diminished baseline TCR diversity has been reported in newly diagnosed patients relative to healthy donors. Compared with baseline, CD4+ but not CD8+ TCR diversity had risen significantly by C4D1. Newly diagnosed patients and complete responders had comparable diversity at baseline.

Concerning this clone: Its antigen is not identified.

Only in-frame clones appear in the TCRdb table, and some are missing; sequencing was by immunoSEQ multiplex PCR. The table shows some 46,000 clones, with about three quarters occurring only once. In every patient, relapse followed autologous stem cell transplantation, while exposure to brentuximab vedotin differed. This receptor was obtained from a human donor with classical Hodgkin lymphoma. Here the sequenced sample was peripheral blood mononuclear cells (PBMCs), taken before the second cycle of nivolumab.

The CDR3 region is CASSESGVPGNTIYF. The DNA of the CDR3 is TGTGCCAGCAGTGAATCGGGGGTCCCTGGAAACACCATATATTTT. The chain uses TRBV6-1 and TRBJ1-3; TRBD1 is a possible D gene (5 bases). CDR3 length: 15 amino acids. Trimming took off 2 bases at V and 2 bases at J, with 10 bases between the two ends. Germline V gene sequence: CDR1 MNHNS, CDR2 SASEGT.